Below are 2 T cell receptor beta chains sequenced from a single sample in a study of T cells in Graves' hyperthyroidism and ophthalmopathy. Amplified TCR beta CDR3 regions derived from RNA transcripts. First-round RT-PCR with HTBI primers amplified the TCR CDR3 region. Via MiXCR, TCRdb re-called the multiplex PCR reads, giving one row per CDR3 protein. The sample shows a few hundred thousand distinct CDR3 sequences, approximately 14% of them seen only once. Sequences were obtained from blood. The receptors originated from a woman between 40 and 55 years old with Graves' hyperthyroidism.

This clonotype was recorded many times. The chain joins TRBV3-1 to TRBJ2-7; D is perhaps TRBD2 (5 bases). V shed 1 base and J shed 1 base, with 11 bases lying between them. Germline CDR1 and CDR2: LGHDT and YNNKEL (reference sequence). The length of the CDR3 is 15 residues. CDR3 bases: TGTGCCAGCAGCCAAGTAGGTGGAGGTTCCTACGAGCAGTACTTC. Encoded protein: CASSQVGGGSYEQYF.

This clonotype was counted many times. This chain uses TRBV28 with TRBJ2-7; a possible D gene is TRBD1 (6 bases). The CDR3 runs to 14 residues. The germline CDR1 and CDR2 sequences are MDHEN and SYDVKM. The V gene lost 7 bases and the J gene lost 5 bases, with 18 bases spanning the gap. The CDR3 DNA follows: TGTGCCAGCACATCTGGGGGACAAAATCACGAGCAGTACTTC. Its translation is CASTSGGQNHEQYF.